These 30 T cell receptor beta chains came from one sample sequenced in a study of blood T cell repertoires in COVID-19. The data were produced by immunoSEQ multiplex PCR, yet TCRdb's version contains in-frame clones alone and is incomplete. The sample lists 45,000 to 50,000 clones, around 90% occurring once. The specimen was peripheral blood. The receptors stem from a man aged 50 or older with acute or convalescent COVID-19.

The V call is TRBV28, the J call TRBJ2-1; the match to TRBD2 covers 11 bases. V dropped 6 bases and J dropped 5; count of bases not matched to a gene: 6. The germline V gene encodes CDR1 MDHEN and CDR2 SYDVKM. The CDR3 spans 15 residues. The CDR3 sequence is CASSFSGRADNEQFF. DNA for the CDR3: TGTGCCAGCAGCTTTAGCGGGAGGGCCGACAATGAGCAGTTCTTC.

The chain employs TRBV6-5 and TRBJ2-3, with TRBD2 matching 8 bases. Germline values: CDR1 MNHEY, CDR2 SVGAGI. J was trimmed by 0 bases and V by 9 bases; bases with no gene match: 5. The CDR3 loop spans 14 amino acids. The DNA of the CDR3 is TGTGCCAGTCGGGGGGGGGTCAGCACAGATACGCAGTATTTT. Amino acid sequence: CASRGGVSTDTQYF.

The rearrangement joins TRBV11-2 to TRBJ2-1; a weak D match, TRBD2 (5 bases). The CDR3 is 15 residues long. Germline-derived CDR1 and CDR2 are SGHAT and FQNNGV. V was pared by 1 base and J by 0 bases, with 7 bases between. The CDR3 sequence: CASSLGGSSYNEQFF. The CDR3 DNA is TGTGCCAGCAGCTTAGGCGGGTCCTCCTACAATGAGCAGTTCTTC. Using reference TRBV11-2 and TRBJ2-1 for the parts outside the CDR3, the full variable domain is EAGVAQSPRYKIIEKRQSVAFWCNPISGHATLYWYQQILGQGPKLLIQFQNNGVVDDSQLPKDRFSAERLKGVDSTLKIQPAKLEDSAVYLCASSLGGSSYNEQFFGPGTRLTVL.

This clone was observed a few times. The chain uses TRBV10-1 and TRBJ2-7; 7 bases align to TRBD2. V shed 6 bases, J shed 6 bases, and the junction held 11 bases outside the gene matches. The CDR3 has 14 amino acids. Per the germline V gene, CDR1 is WNHNN and CDR2 is SYGVQD (reference sequence). This CDR3 reads CASSRTRIGSEQYF. CDR3 DNA: TGCGCCAGCAGCAGGACTAGGATAGGTAGCGAGCAGTACTTC.

The chain uses TRBV21-1 and TRBJ2-6; the table's D call TRBD1 went unverified against the DNA. TRBV21-1 is a documented pseudogene. The CDR3 is 21 amino acids. CDR3: CASSKGSWCQDMPSGANVLTF. The DNA of the CDR3 is TGTGCCAGCAGCAAAGGGTCTTGGTGCCAGGACATGCCTTCTGGGGCCAACGTCCTGACTTTC.

This clone appeared a few times. The chain's CDR3 is CASSIDLGYTF. CDR3 coding DNA: TGTGCCAGTAGTATAGATCTTGGCTACACCTTC. This chain joins TRBV19 and TRBJ1-2; no clear D. Germline values: CDR1 LNHDA, CDR2 SQIVND (reference sequence). This CDR3 contains 11 residues. V was cut by 0 bases and J by 7 bases, with 3 bases left in between.

This clone has only one observation. The chain has TRBV27 and TRBJ2-1; TRBD1 matches at 8 bases. Germline trimming cut 8 bases from V and 8 bases from J; bases unmatched to any gene: 11. Per germline, CDR1 MNHEY and CDR2 SMNVEV (reference sequence). This CDR3 is built from 14 residues. This CDR3 is CASSGRGRDHEQFF. The CDR3 nucleotides are TGTGCCAGCTCGGGCAGGGGGCGCGATCATGAGCAGTTCTTC.

This clone occurred a few times. The chain has TRBV19 and TRBJ2-7; D is unclear. The length of the CDR3 is 12 residues. Germline assignment: CDR1 LNHDA and CDR2 SQIVND (reference sequence). Trimming pared 3 bases from V and 3 bases from J, leaving 6 bases between. The CDR3 loop reads CASSMQYYEQYF. The CDR3 DNA sequence: TGTGCCAGTAGTATGCAGTACTACGAGCAGTACTTC.

The V and J genes are TRBV6-5 and TRBJ2-5; no definite D call. The CDR3 spans 14 residues. The germline V gene encodes CDR1 MNHEY and CDR2 SVGAGI. With 0 bases removed from V and 0 bases from J, the gap between germline ends came to 5 bases. For the CDR3, the DNA is TGTGCCAGCAGTTACTCATTATACCAAGAGACCCAGTACTTC. Its protein is CASSYSLYQETQYF.

The chain couples TRBV5-1 to TRBJ1-5, with unresolved D. Trimming stripped 0 bases from V and 3 bases from J, with 13 bases between. The germline V gene encodes CDR1 SGHRS and CDR2 YFSETQ. The CDR3 has 16 amino acids. The CDR3 here is CASSLEPRHVNQPQHF. In nucleotides, the CDR3 is TGCGCCAGCAGCTTGGAACCGAGACACGTCAATCAGCCCCAGCATTTT.

The chain uses TRBV15 and TRBJ1-2; 8 bases agree with TRBD1. Germline CDR1 LNHNV, CDR2 YYDKDF (reference sequence). This CDR3 has 13 residues. J lost 7 bases, V lost 5 bases, and 6 bases had no gene match. The CDR3 loop is CATSLDREVGYTF. CDR3 DNA: TGTGCCACCAGCTTGGACAGGGAGGTTGGCTACACCTTC. Full variable domain (missing parts from reference TRBV15 and TRBJ1-2): DAMVIQNPRYQVTQFGKPVTLSCSQTLNHNVMYWYQQKSSQAPKLLFHYYDKDFNNEADTPDNFQSRRPNTSFCFLDIRSPGLGDTAMYLCATSLDREVGYTFGSGTRLTVV.

The CDR3 DNA reads TGTGCCAGCAGCCGCGGCCACTACGAGCAGTACTTC. Translated: CASSRGHYEQYF. This chain connects TRBV7-9 to TRBJ2-7; no definite D call. CDR1 is SEHNR, CDR2 FQNEAQ, per germline (reference sequence). V gave up 5 bases and J gave up 3 bases, with 8 bases separating them. CDR3 length equals 12 residues.

This rearrangement joins TRBV7-9 to TRBJ2-5; TRBD2 matches 10 bases. The CDR3 sequence is 15 residues long. CDR1 and CDR2 (germline): SEHNR, FQNEAQ (reference sequence). The trim removed 5 bases at V and 3 bases at J, leaving 6 bases unmatched. The chain's CDR3 is CASSERGTSEETQYF. The DNA for the CDR3 is TGTGCCAGCAGCGAAAGAGGGACTAGCGAAGAGACCCAGTACTTC.

The V gene is TRBV11-2, the J gene TRBJ1-1, with D hard to call. Germline CDR1 SGHAT, CDR2 FQNNGV. This CDR3 region has 15 residues. V dropped 4 bases and J dropped 0 bases, with 12 bases sitting between them. The CDR3 nucleotides read TGTGCCAGCAGCTCGAGCGTTTTCATGAACACTGAAGCTTTCTTT. Translation gives CASSSSVFMNTEAFF.

The chain combines TRBV19 with TRBJ2-1, with TRBD2 identical over 7 bases. The CDR3 spans 15 residues. J lost 4 bases, V lost 4 bases, and 7 bases had no gene match. Germline V CDR1 and CDR2: LNHDA, SQIVND (reference sequence). CDR3 sequence (DNA): TGTGCCAGTAGTAATGGGGCTAGCGGTTACAATGAGCAGTTCTTC. This translates into CASSNGASGYNEQFF.

The sample holds a few counts of this clone. The chain carries TRBV14 and TRBJ2-1; 8 nucleotides agree with TRBD1. Germline V gene data show CDR1 as SGHDN and CDR2 as FVKESK. Trimming at V came to 4 bases and at J to 10 bases, leaving 6 bases not matched to a gene. The CDR3 runs 13 residues. In nucleotides, the CDR3 is TGTGCCAGCAGCCGCCTCGGGACAGGAGAGCAGTTCTTC. Translated: CASSRLGTGEQFF.

The chain couples TRBV11-3 to TRBJ2-2; a weak D match, TRBD1 (5 bases). Germline assignment: CDR1 SGHNT and CDR2 YENEEA. CDR3 length equals 17 residues. V was trimmed by 0 bases and J by 4 bases, leaving 15 bases between them. The CDR3 region is CASSLEKAAGRTGELFF. The CDR3 DNA is TGTGCCAGCAGCTTAGAAAAGGCGGCAGGGCGCACCGGGGAGCTGTTTTTT.

This clone is a singleton in its sample. The chain recombines TRBV7-9 with TRBJ1-2, with 7 nucleotides matching TRBD1. The J segment lost 7 bases and the V segment lost 2 bases, leaving 13 bases of the junction unmatched. This CDR3 is built from 16 residues. CDR1 and CDR2 (germline): SEHNR, FQNEAQ (reference sequence). In DNA, the CDR3 is TGTGCCAGCAGCTTACCCGGACAGGCGTTCCGTTCTGGCTACACCTTC. This encodes CASSLPGQAFRSGYTF.

The chain combines TRBV6-1 with TRBJ1-1; 7 bases align to TRBD1. With V trimmed by 2 bases and J by 0 bases, 6 bases remained unmatched. Germline V lookup: CDR1 MNHNS, CDR2 SASEGT. There are 16 residues in the CDR3. The DNA of the CDR3 is TGTGCCAGCAGTGAATGGCAGGGGGTGGTGAACACTGAAGCTTTCTTT. Translating gives CASSEWQGVVNTEAFF.

This rearrangement joins TRBV4-3 to TRBJ2-2; the D gene is possibly TRBD1 (5 bases). With 4 bases removed from V and 3 bases from J, the gap between germline ends came to 12 bases. Germline V CDR1 and CDR2: LGHNA, YSLEER. The CDR3 loop spans 15 amino acids. The chain's CDR3 is CASSLNAGYTGELFF. CDR3 in DNA: TGCGCCAGCAGCCTAAACGCAGGGTACACCGGGGAGCTGTTTTTT.

This CDR3 reads CATTQGVSGNTIYF. The CDR3 DNA follows: TGTGCCACCACGCAGGGGGTTTCTGGAAACACCATATATTTT. The genes are TRBV19 and TRBJ1-3; TRBD1 matches at 7 bases. Germline V gene lookup returns CDR1 LNHDA and CDR2 SQIVND (reference sequence). CDR3 length: 14 residues. Unmatched junction bases numbered 7, after V lost 10 bases and J lost 1 base.

A single count supports this clone. The chain links TRBV30 to TRBJ1-6; 7 nucleotides line up with TRBD1. The CDR3 contains 16 residues. J lost 3 bases, V lost 6 bases, and 11 bases had no gene match. From germline, CDR1 is GTSNPN and CDR2 SVGIG (reference sequence). The CDR3 sequence: CACKKDRRFYNSPLHF. The CDR3, as DNA: TGTGCCTGCAAAAAGGACAGGCGGTTCTATAATTCACCCCTCCACTTT.

The chain links TRBV7-9 to TRBJ1-1; D possibly corresponds to TRBD1 (5 bases). The CDR3 is 13 amino acids. Germline loops: CDR1 SEHNR, CDR2 FQNEAQ (reference sequence). The V end was cut by 4 bases, the J end by 1 base, with 7 bases between. CDR3 region: CASSSQGNTEAFF. CDR3 in DNA: TGTGCCAGCAGCTCCCAGGGGAACACTGAAGCTTTCTTT.

This clone came up once. V and J are TRBV5-1 and TRBJ1-6; 9 bases align to TRBD1. The V gene's germline CDR1 is SGHRS and CDR2 YFSETQ. The CDR3 has 16 amino acids. The junction had 12 bases not matched to a gene; V was cut back by 4 bases and J by 10 bases. The CDR3 loop reads CASSATGTGLESPLHF. In nucleotides, the CDR3 is TGCGCCAGCAGCGCCACCGGGACAGGGTTAGAGTCACCCCTCCACTTT. The full variable domain, completed using reference TRBV5-1 and TRBJ1-6, is KAGVTQTPRYLIKTRGQQVTLSCSPISGHRSVSWYQQTPGQGLQFLFEYFSETQRNKGNFPGRFSGRQFSNSRSEMNVSTLELGDSALYLCASSATGTGLESPLHFGNGTRLTVT.

The rearrangement uses TRBV6-2 or TRBV6-3 and TRBJ1-1; weak D call: TRBD1 (5 bases). Trimming took off 3 bases at V and 1 base at J, with 6 bases between the two ends. Looked up from germline, CDR1 is MNHEY and CDR2 is SVGEGT. The CDR3 is 13 residues long. CDR3 region: CASSYQGNTEAFF. The CDR3 nucleotides are TGTGCCAGCAGTTATCAGGGGAACACTGAAGCTTTCTTT.

The V gene is TRBV6-5, the J gene TRBJ1-2, with TRBD1 matching over 12 bases. Per the germline V gene, CDR1 is MNHEY and CDR2 is SVGAGI. With V trimmed by 4 bases and J by 3 bases, 3 bases remained unmatched. This CDR3 has 15 amino acids. The CDR3 region has the DNA TGTGCCAGCAGTTCGGGGACAGGGGGCGACTATGGCTACACCTTC. Translating gives CASSSGTGGDYGYTF.

This chain links TRBV29-1 with TRBJ1-1; D is unclear. CDR1 and CDR2 (germline): SQVTM, ANQGSEA. The CDR3 runs 11 residues. V lost 5 bases, J lost 11 bases, and 15 bases lay in between. CDR3: CSVFRATGAFF. In nucleotides, the CDR3 is TGCAGCGTTTTCCGGGCAACGGGGGCTTTCTTT.

This clone appeared a single time. The rearrangement links TRBV10-3 to TRBJ2-5; D may be TRBD1 (6 bases). The CDR3 runs to 13 residues. The germline gives CDR1 ENHRY, CDR2 SYGVKD. Between the trimmed V and J ends, which lost 5 bases and 3 bases, there was a span of 10 bases. CDR3 nucleotide sequence: TGTGCCATCAGTATAGACAGGAAAGAGACCCAGTACTTC. Its protein product is CAISIDRKETQYF.

The V and J genes are TRBV7-9 and TRBJ2-3; 7 bases align to TRBD1. The CDR3 is 16 residues long. The V segment lost 3 bases and the J segment 1 base; nucleotides outside the gene matches: 7. Germline CDR1 and CDR2: SEHNR and FQNEAQ (reference sequence). CDR3 in DNA: TGTGCCAGCAGCTTGACAGGGCCGACGGGCACAGATACGCAGTATTTT. As protein: CASSLTGPTGTDTQYF.

V usage is TRBV28 and J usage is TRBJ2-3; a possible D gene is TRBD2 (6 bases). This CDR3 contains 12 residues. CDR1 MDHEN and CDR2 SYDVKM come from the germline V gene. CDR3 DNA sequence: TGTGTTAGCGGCGGACACACAGATACGCAGTATTTT. It translates to CVSGGHTDTQYF.